This entry is about one T cell receptor beta chain. This clone was seen a single time. The antigen it recognizes is unknown. No base-level quality is on record; no much larger clone is a single base apart. To sequence the TCRbeta CDR3 region, genomic DNA was isolated from the sorted cells. TCRbeta CDR3 regions were sequenced using the immunoSEQ Assay. In TCRdb, the immuneACCESS table is reduced to in-frame sequences with V and J assigned. These tables do not hold every clone; where another copy was compared, an unresolved V gene accounts for under half, and the others remain unexplained. The sample yields 70,000 to 90,000 clones; 70% to 90% were counted once. The ten largest make up 13% of the sample. The germline V end is reduced by 5 bases and the J end by 8 bases; junction bases left unmatched: 3. Reading from cysteine to phenylalanine, the CDR3 counts 13 amino acids. The retained sequence is limited to the CDR3, 39 bases, with the frame set at the first base. CDR1 KGHSH and CDR2 LQKENI were looked up in the germline V gene.

The sample comes from a study of OX40 agonist ivuxolimab in advanced cancers. Study-level background: The costimulatory receptor OX40 (CD134) was targeted by ivuxolimab, a fully human IgG2 agonistic monoclonal antibody. Intravenous ivuxolimab was administered to patients every 2 weeks at six dose levels: 0.01, 0.1, 0.3, 1.5, 3 and 10 mg/kg. Of the 50 to 55 patients in dose escalation, some 20 had hepatocellular carcinoma, about 15 had melanoma, 9 had renal cell carcinoma and 9 had head and neck cancer. In the dose-escalation cohort, 75% to 90% of patients were male, and the mean age was 60 years with a range of about 20 to 80. Prior anti-PD-1, anti-PD-L1 or anti-CTLA-4 therapy was permitted, and checkpoint inhibitors had been received by more than 35% of dose-escalation patients. Partial responses were achieved by three dose-escalation patients, of whom one had hepatocellular carcinoma and two had cutaneous melanoma. The point of sequencing TCRbeta in the periphery was to test whether ivuxolimab changed TCR sequence diversity and drove clonal T-cell expansion. The paper covers the monotherapy dose-escalation part of the phase I ivuxolimab trial, which included N of about 56 patients.

Broader findings and caveats from the paper: Low levels of normalized T-cell clonal expansion were also seen in some nonresponding patients. After ivuxolimab, expanded clones were on average more numerous among CD8+ T cells than among CD4+ T cells. Antigen specificity was not determined for the clonally expanded peripheral T cells. At doses from 0.1 to 3.0 mg/kg, clonal expansion was seen in both CD4+ and CD8+ blood T cells between baseline and week 6. Partial responders in the 0.1-3.0 mg/kg groups had among the lowest normalized peripheral clonal expansion, especially among CD8+ T cells.

The trial excluded patients who had a history of autoimmune disease or who were on systemic immunosuppression. In every dose cohort, peripheral blood was drawn for TCR sequencing at baseline, cycle 4 day 1, and cycle 7 day 1. Samples were obtained from an open-label, multicenter, first-in-human phase I dose-escalation trial of ivuxolimab. Adults with locally advanced or metastatic head and neck squamous cell, hepatocellular, melanoma or renal cell carcinoma were enrolled in the trial. CD4+ and CD8+ T cells were sorted separately from peripheral blood before TCR sequencing. The source of this sequence is an adult with an advanced solid tumor such as melanoma, head and neck, liver or kidney cancer. The V and J genes are TRBV18 and TRBJ2-1; a stretch of 10 junction bases matches TRBD1. This sample comprised CD4+ or CD8+ T cells sorted from blood, obtained in a trial of the OX40 agonist ivuxolimab. The CDR3 has the sequence CASSSTGGDEQFF. The nucleotide sequence reads TGTGCCAGCTCATCGACAGGGGGCGATGAGCAGTTCTTC.